These 16 T cell receptor beta chains share one sample of origin, sequenced in a study of T cells in Graves' hyperthyroidism and ophthalmopathy. Amplified regions were TCR beta CDR3 sequences from RNA transcripts. The HTBI primer set drove a first-round RT-PCR of the TCR CDR3. TCRdb independently ran MiXCR on the multiplex PCR reads; one entry per CDR3 protein. The repertoire holds some 350,000 distinct CDR3 sequences, roughly 19% seen once, with 3.7% in the top ten. Sequencing was done on a sample of blood. Source of these receptors: a woman aged 18-29 years with Graves' hyperthyroidism.

This clonotype was detected ten times or more. The chain recombines TRBV30 with TRBJ2-2; the D is unclear. This CDR3 is 14 amino acids long. Germline loops: CDR1 GTSNPN, CDR2 SVGIG (reference sequence). The V and J ends lost 3 bases and 3 bases respectively, with 11 bases between them. Here the CDR3 reads CAWRSTRDTGELFF. CDR3 DNA: TGTGCCTGGAGGAGTACCCGGGACACCGGGGAGCTGTTTTTT.

This clonotype was counted many times. The J gene is TRBJ1-2, the V gene TRBV29-1; D is uncertain. CDR3 length: 13 amino acids. V was pared by 6 bases and J by 0 bases, with 11 bases between. From germline, CDR1 is SQVTM and CDR2 ANQGSEA. In nucleotides, the CDR3 is TGCAGCGTCCTGGACCCAGCTAACTATGGCTACACCTTC. Translated: CSVLDPANYGYTF.

This clonotype was found many times. The V call is TRBV16, the J call TRBJ1-2; TRBD1 matches 9 bases. This CDR3 comprises 14 residues. Per the germline V gene, CDR1 is KGHSY and CDR2 is FQNENV. V dropped 4 bases and J dropped 4; count of bases not matched to a gene: 4. CDR3 in amino acids: CASSRRDRVYGYTF. CDR3 DNA sequence: TGTGCCAGCAGCCGTCGGGACAGGGTCTATGGCTACACCTTC.

This clonotype has ten or more counts. The chain combines TRBV4-1 with TRBJ2-2, with D perhaps TRBD1 or TRBD2 (5 bases each). The V gene lost 0 bases and the J gene lost 6 bases, with 11 bases spanning the gap. CDR3 size: 15 residues. Germline V CDR1 and CDR2: MGHRA, YSYEKL. The CDR3 region has the DNA TGCGCCAGCAGCCAAGATCCGGGACCACCCGGGGAGCTGTTTTTT. Translation: CASSQDPGPPGELFF.

This clonotype came up many times. The V and J genes are TRBV20-1 and TRBJ2-2; 9 bases match TRBD2. Germline assignment: CDR1 DFQATT and CDR2 SNEGSKA (reference sequence). The CDR3 covers 15 residues. Losses at the gene ends were 3 bases for V and 0 bases for J; bases not matched to a gene: 2. DNA of the CDR3: TGCAGTGCTAGTCGCGGGGGGGCGAACACCGGGGAGCTGTTTTTT. The encoded protein is CSASRGGANTGELFF.

This clonotype has a count of ten or more. The chain recombines TRBV20-1 with TRBJ2-2; D is perhaps TRBD1 or TRBD2 (5 bases each). With 0 bases removed from V and 1 base from J, the gap between germline ends came to 12 bases. The CDR3 runs to 16 residues. Germline loops: CDR1 DFQATT, CDR2 SNEGSKA (reference sequence). CDR3 region: CSARDKGRLNTGELFF. The CDR3 DNA follows: TGCAGTGCTAGAGATAAGGGACGGCTGAACACCGGGGAGCTGTTTTTT.

This clonotype was counted at least ten times. CDR3 nucleotides: TGCAGTGCATGGGAATATGGCTACACCTTC. It yields the protein CSAWEYGYTF. This rearrangement joins TRBV20-1 to TRBJ1-2; D gene ambiguous. The CDR3 has 10 residues. The germline gives CDR1 DFQATT, CDR2 SNEGSKA (reference sequence). The V end was cut by 6 bases, the J end by 5 bases, with 7 bases between.

This clonotype was picked up many times. The J gene is TRBJ2-2, the V gene TRBV20-1; possible D gene TRBD1, 6 bases. Germline V CDR1 and CDR2: DFQATT, SNEGSKA (reference sequence). This CDR3 has 15 residues. The germline V and J ends were trimmed by 2 bases and 0 bases, with 10 bases remaining between them. CDR3 sequence: CSARQGLANTGELFF. Here the CDR3 DNA reads TGCAGTGCTAGACAGGGGCTCGCGAACACCGGGGAGCTGTTTTTT.

This clonotype was recorded a few times. The chain combines TRBV7-8 with TRBJ1-5; D may be TRBD1 (6 bases). Trimming shortened V by 1 base and J by 4 bases, and 11 bases separated the two germline ends. Germline values: CDR1 SGHVS, CDR2 FQNEAQ. This CDR3 has 15 amino acids. The CDR3 loop reads CASSLDRAYNQPQHF. DNA for the CDR3: TGTGCCAGCAGCTTAGACAGGGCTTATAATCAGCCCCAGCATTTT.

This chain connects TRBV24-1 to TRBJ1-5; 7 bases match TRBD1. This CDR3 is 17 amino acids long. With V trimmed by 2 bases and J by 2 bases, 8 bases remained unmatched. Germline CDR1 and CDR2: KGHDR and SFDVKD. The CDR3, as DNA: TGTGCCACCAGTGATTCAGGGGGTCCGCGGGGCAATCAGCCCCAGCATTTT. This codes for CATSDSGGPRGNQPQHF.

This clonotype was picked up many times. CDR3 protein: CASSEQRGGQETQYF. The CDR3 bases are TGTGCCAGCAGTGAGCAGCGGGGGGGTCAAGAGACCCAGTACTTC. J is TRBJ2-5 and V is TRBV2; 10 positions agree with TRBD2. The germline V gene has CDR1 SNHLY and CDR2 FYNNEI. The CDR3 loop spans 15 amino acids. Unmatched junction bases numbered 3, after V lost 3 bases and J lost 2 bases.

At least ten counts were recorded for this clonotype. The gene calls are TRBV6-5 and TRBJ1-6; 8 bases map to TRBD1. The CDR3 sequence is 13 residues long. The J segment lost 9 bases and the V segment lost 4 bases, leaving 2 bases of the junction unmatched. Germline CDR1 reads MNHEY; CDR2 reads SVGAGI. CDR3 DNA: TGTGCCAGCAGTTCTGACAGGGGTTCACCCCTCCACTTT. Its protein product is CASSSDRGSPLHF.

This clonotype appeared many times. Sequence at one end of the junction differs from germline and may be a read error. The V call is TRBV2, the J call TRBJ2-7; 14 bases fit TRBD2. The CDR3 is 18 amino acids. Germline loops: CDR1 SNHLY, CDR2 FYNNEI. CDR3 sequence: CANSEWGTSGGTGYEQYF. CDR3 DNA sequence: TGTGCCAACAGTGAATGGGGGACTAGCGGGGGAACTGGGTACGAGCAGTACTTC.

This clonotype was observed many times. The chain couples TRBV20-1 to TRBJ1-5; 9 positions match TRBD1. With 4 bases clipped from V and 4 bases from J, the junction kept 2 bases outside the gene matches. Germline V lookup: CDR1 DFQATT, CDR2 SNEGSKA (reference sequence). The CDR3 has 13 amino acids. The CDR3 here is CSATDRGNQPQHF. In DNA form, the CDR3 reads TGCAGTGCTACTGACAGGGGGAATCAGCCCCAGCATTTT.

This clonotype was picked up a small number of times. For the CDR3, the DNA is TGTGCCACCAGCCCTAGCGGGAGGGCCGGGGGAGAGACCCAGTACTTC. Protein product: CATSPSGRAGGETQYF. This chain joins TRBV24-1 and TRBJ2-5, with 12 bases aligning to TRBD2. The V gene's germline CDR1 is KGHDR and CDR2 SFDVKD. The CDR3 is 16 residues long. The V segment lost 7 bases and the J segment 4 bases; nucleotides outside the gene matches: 9.

Concerning this clonotype itself: Likely a read error: the CDR3 ends without its conserved phenylalanine or tryptophan. V and J are TRBV30 and TRBJ2-5, with D perhaps TRBD2 (7 bases). The CDR3 runs 14 residues. The ends were cut back, 0 bases at V and 0 bases at J, with 8 bases in the middle. Germline CDR1 and CDR2: GTSNPN and SVGIG (reference sequence). CDR3 coding DNA: TGTGCCTGGAGTGTGGGGGGGCACCAAGAGACCCAGTACCTC. Translation gives CAWSVGGHQETQYL.